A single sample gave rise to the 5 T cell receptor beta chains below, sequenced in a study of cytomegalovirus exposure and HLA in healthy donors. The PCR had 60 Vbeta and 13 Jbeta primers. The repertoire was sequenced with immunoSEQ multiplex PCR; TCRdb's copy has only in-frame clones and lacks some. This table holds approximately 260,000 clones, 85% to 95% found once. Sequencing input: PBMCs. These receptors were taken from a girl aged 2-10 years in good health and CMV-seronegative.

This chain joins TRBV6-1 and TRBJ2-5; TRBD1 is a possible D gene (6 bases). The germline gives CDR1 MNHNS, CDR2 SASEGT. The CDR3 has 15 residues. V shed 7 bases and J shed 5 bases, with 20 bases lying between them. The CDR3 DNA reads TGTGCCAGCAACCCTTTAAGCGGTCAGGGGGAGACCCAGTACTTC. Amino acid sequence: CASNPLSGQGETQYF.

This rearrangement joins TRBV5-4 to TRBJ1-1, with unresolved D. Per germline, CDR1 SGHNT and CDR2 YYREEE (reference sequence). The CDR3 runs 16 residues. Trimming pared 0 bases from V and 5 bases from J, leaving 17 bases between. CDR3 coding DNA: TGTGCCAGCAGCTTGGAAGACGGGCGGCCGGGGACTGAAGCTTTCTTT. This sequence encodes CASSLEDGRPGTEAFF.

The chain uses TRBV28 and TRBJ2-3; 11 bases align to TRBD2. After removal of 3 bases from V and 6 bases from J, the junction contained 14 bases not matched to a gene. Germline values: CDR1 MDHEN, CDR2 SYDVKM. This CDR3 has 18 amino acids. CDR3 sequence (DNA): TGTGCCAGCAGTTTTTGGACTAGCGGGCGAAATTGGGGGGATACGCAGTATTTT. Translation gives CASSFWTSGRNWGDTQYF.

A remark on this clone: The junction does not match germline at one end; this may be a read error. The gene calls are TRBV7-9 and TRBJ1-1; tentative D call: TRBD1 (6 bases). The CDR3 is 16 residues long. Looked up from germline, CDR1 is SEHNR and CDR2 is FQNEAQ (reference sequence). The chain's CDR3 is CSSSLVGGAVGTEAFF. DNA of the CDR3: TGTTCCAGCAGCTTAGTCGGGGGGGCGGTGGGCACTGAAGCTTTCTTT.

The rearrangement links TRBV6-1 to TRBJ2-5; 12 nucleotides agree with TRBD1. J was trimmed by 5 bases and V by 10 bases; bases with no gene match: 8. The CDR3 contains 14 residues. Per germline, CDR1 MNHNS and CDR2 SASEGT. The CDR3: CATWDRGPVETQYF. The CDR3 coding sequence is TGTGCCACGTGGGACAGGGGGCCGGTGGAGACCCAGTACTTC.